This TCR beta chain is from a study of cytotoxic CD8 clonotypes in ibrutinib-treated CLL. As for this clone: The antigen remains unidentified.

Method: immunoSEQ multiplex PCR; TCRdb's copy keeps in-frame clones and lacks some. Among about 86,000 clones listed, roughly 84% were seen once. Findings and caveats of the study: Treatment saw public clonotypes, which were uncommon, either contract or stay stable. Clonality measured at baseline exceeded age-matched healthy donors, tracking circulating CD8+ T-cell counts.

Trimming removed 2 bases from V and 6 bases from J, with 14 bases in between. The V gene's germline CDR1 is SGHVS and CDR2 FQNEAQ. The length of the CDR3 is 15 residues. This specimen consisted of PBMCs, obtained before ibrutinib treatment. The sequence was obtained from a human donor with chronic lymphocytic leukemia. This chain uses TRBV7-8 with TRBJ1-5; possible D gene TRBD1, 6 bases. The CDR3 sequence: CASSLRGGTVQPQHF. CDR3 sequence (DNA): TGTGCCAGCAGCTTAAGGGGGGGAACGGTTCAGCCCCAGCATTTT.